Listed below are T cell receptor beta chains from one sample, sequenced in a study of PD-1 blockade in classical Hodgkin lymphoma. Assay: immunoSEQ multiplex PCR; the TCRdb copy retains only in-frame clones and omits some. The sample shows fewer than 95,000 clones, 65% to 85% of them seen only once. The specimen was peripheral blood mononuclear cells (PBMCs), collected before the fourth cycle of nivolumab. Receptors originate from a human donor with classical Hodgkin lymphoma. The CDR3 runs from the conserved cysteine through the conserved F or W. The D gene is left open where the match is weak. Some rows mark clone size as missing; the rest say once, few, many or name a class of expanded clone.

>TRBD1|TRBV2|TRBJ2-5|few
CASSEWAGGEGETQYF
TGTGCCAGCAGTGAATGGGCAGGGGGTGAGGGGGAGACCCAGTACTTC
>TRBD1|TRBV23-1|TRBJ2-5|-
CAGTGEFQETQYF
TGCGCCGGCACAGGGGAGTTCCAAGAGACCCAGTACTTC
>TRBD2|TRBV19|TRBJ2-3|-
CASSASGSGTDTQYF
TGTGCCAGTAGTGCAAGCGGGAGCGGCACAGATACGCAGTATTTT
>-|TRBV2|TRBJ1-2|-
CASTREGRGYTF
TGTGCCAGTACCAGGGAAGGGCGCGGCTACACCTTC
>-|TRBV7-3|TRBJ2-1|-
CASSLRGGDEQFF
TGTGCCAGCAGCTTAAGGGGGGGCGATGAGCAGTTCTTC
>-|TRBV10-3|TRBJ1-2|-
CAISEDGEGYGYTF
TGTGCCATCAGTGAGGATGGGGAGGGATATGGCTACACCTTC
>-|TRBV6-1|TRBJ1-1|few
CASSEALGYGTEAFF
TGTGCCAGCAGTGAAGCGTTGGGTTACGGAACTGAAGCTTTCTTT
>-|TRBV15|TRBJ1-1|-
CATSSRMSLNTEAFF
TGTGCCACCAGCAGCAGGATGAGCTTGAACACTGAAGCTTTCTTT
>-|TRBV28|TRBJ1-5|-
CASSPLREWGNQPQHF
TGTGCCAGCAGTCCGTTAAGGGAATGGGGCAATCAGCCCCAGCATTTT
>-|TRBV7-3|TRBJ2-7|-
CASSLGGAEQYF
TGTGCCAGCAGCTTAGGGGGCGCCGAGCAGTACTTC
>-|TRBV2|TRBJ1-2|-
CASSAGLTNYGYTF
TGTGCCAGCAGCGCGGGACTGACCAACTATGGCTACACCTTC
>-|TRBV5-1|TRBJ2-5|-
CASSLAQPQETQYF
TGCGCCAGCAGCTTGGCCCAGCCTCAAGAGACCCAGTACTTC
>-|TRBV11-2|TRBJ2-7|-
CASSPSPWAYEQYF
TGTGCCAGCAGCCCGTCCCCCTGGGCCTACGAGCAGTACTTC
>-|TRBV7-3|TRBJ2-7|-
CASSPSRDYEQYF
TGTGCCAGCAGCCCGTCCCGGGACTACGAGCAGTACTTC
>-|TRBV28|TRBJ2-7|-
CASSRGWGEQYF
TGTGCCAGCAGCCGCGGGTGGGGCGAGCAGTACTTC
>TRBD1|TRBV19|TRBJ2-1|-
CASSIGQGQHNEQFF
TGTGCCAGTAGTATAGGCCAGGGACAGCACAATGAGCAGTTCTTC
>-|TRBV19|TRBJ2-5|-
CASSIGVQETQYF
TGTGCCAGTAGTATAGGTGTCCAAGAGACCCAGTACTTC
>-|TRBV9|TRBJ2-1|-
CASSTGRNEQFF
TGTGCCAGCAGCACCGGACGAAATGAGCAGTTCTTC
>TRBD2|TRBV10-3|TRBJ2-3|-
CATGTSETDTQYF
TGTGCCACCGGGACTAGTGAAACAGATACGCAGTATTTT
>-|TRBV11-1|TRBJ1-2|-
CASGVGNYGYTF
TGTGCCAGCGGAGTGGGTAACTATGGCTACACCTTC
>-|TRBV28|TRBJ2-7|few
CASSLGSGVPYEQYF
TGTGCCAGCAGTTTAGGGTCAGGGGTTCCCTACGAGCAGTACTTC
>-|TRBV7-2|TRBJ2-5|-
CASSPSRFLQETQYF
TGTGCCAGCAGCCCCAGCCGCTTCCTTCAAGAGACCCAGTACTTC
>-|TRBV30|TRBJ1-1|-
CAWSVQTFDTEAFF
TGTGCCTGGAGTGTACAAACGTTCGACACTGAAGCTTTCTTT
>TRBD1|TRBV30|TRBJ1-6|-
CAWSAAGGSPLHF
TGTGCCTGGAGTGCGGCAGGGGGGTCACCCCTCCACTTT
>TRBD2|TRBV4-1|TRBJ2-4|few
CASSQPTSGKNIQYF
TGCGCCAGCAGCCAACCGACTAGCGGGAAGAACATTCAGTACTTC
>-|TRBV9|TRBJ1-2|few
CASSPDGTYGYTF
TGTGCCAGCAGCCCTGACGGGACCTATGGCTACACCTTC
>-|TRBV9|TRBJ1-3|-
CASSGRLSGNTIYF
TGTGCCAGCAGCGGTCGGCTCTCTGGAAACACCATATATTTT
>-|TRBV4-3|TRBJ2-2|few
CASSQEVLRTGELFF
TGCGCCAGCAGCCAAGAGGTACTACGCACCGGGGAGCTGTTTTTT
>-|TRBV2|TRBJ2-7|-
CASRTGPYEQYF
TGTGCCAGCAGGACGGGCCCCTACGAGCAGTACTTC
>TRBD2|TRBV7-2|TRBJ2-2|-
CASSPGLAVLGELFF
TGTGCCAGCAGCCCAGGACTAGCGGTACTCGGGGAGCTGTTTTTT
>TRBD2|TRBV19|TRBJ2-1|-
CASRFPGLAGHNEQFF
TGTGCCAGTAGATTTCCGGGACTAGCGGGGCACAATGAGCAGTTCTTC
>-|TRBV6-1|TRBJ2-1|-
CASSELGVAVFRNNEQFF
TGTGCCAGCAGTGAACTCGGTGTAGCGGTCTTTCGAAACAATGAGCAGTTCTTC
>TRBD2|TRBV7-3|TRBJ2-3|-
CASSSIAGGPNTQYF
TGTGCCAGCAGCTCAATAGCGGGAGGGCCGAATACGCAGTATTTT
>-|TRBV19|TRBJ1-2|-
CASSIPGIGGYTF
TGTGCCAGTAGTATCCCAGGGATCGGAGGCTACACCTTC
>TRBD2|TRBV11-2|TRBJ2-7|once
CASSLVGAGVQYF
TGTGCCAGCAGCTTAGTTGGGGCGGGAGTGCAGTACTTC
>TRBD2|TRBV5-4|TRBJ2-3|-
CASSLRELAGRDTQYF
TGTGCCAGCAGCTTGCGAGAGTTAGCGGGACGAGATACGCAGTATTTT
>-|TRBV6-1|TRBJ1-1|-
CASRRGWTEAFF
TGTGCCAGCAGGAGGGGGTGGACTGAAGCTTTCTTT
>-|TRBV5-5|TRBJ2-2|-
CASSTTGTSNTGELFF
TGTGCCAGCAGCACAACCGGGACAAGCAACACCGGGGAGCTGTTTTTT
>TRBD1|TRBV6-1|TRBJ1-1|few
CASRDRANTEAFF
TGTGCCAGCAGGGACAGGGCGAACACTGAAGCTTTCTTT
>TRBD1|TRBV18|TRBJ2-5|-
CASSPAGQGTQYF
TGTGCCAGCTCACCGGCGGGACAGGGGACCCAGTACTTC
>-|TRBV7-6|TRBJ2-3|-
CASSPGYGRSPTDTQYF
TGTGCCAGCAGCCCCGGTTATGGGAGGAGTCCCACAGATACGCAGTATTTT
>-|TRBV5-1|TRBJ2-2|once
CATTERGTGELFF
TGCGCCACGACAGAGCGAGGCACCGGGGAGCTGTTTTTT
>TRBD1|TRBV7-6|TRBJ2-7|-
CASSFTGVQDEQYF
TGTGCCAGCAGCTTTACAGGGGTGCAAGACGAGCAGTACTTC
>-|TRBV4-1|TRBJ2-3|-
CASSQGPTSQVAQYF
TGCGCCAGCAGCCAAGGTCCGACTAGTCAGGTGGCGCAGTATTTT
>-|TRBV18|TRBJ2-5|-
CASSPRGATGETQYF
TGTGCCAGCTCACCAAGGGGGGCGACGGGGGAGACCCAGTACTTC
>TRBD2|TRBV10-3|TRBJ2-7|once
CATQALAGTGGEQYF
TGTGCCACCCAGGCCCTAGCGGGGACCGGGGGCGAGCAGTACTTC
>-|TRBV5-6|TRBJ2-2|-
CASTFRGQGHTGELFF
TGTGCCAGCACCTTCAGAGGGCAGGGTCACACCGGGGAGCTGTTTTTT
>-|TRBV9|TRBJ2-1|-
CASSAHGANNEQFF
TGTGCCAGCAGCGCTCACGGGGCCAACAATGAGCAGTTCTTC
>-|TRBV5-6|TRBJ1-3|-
CASSLVGLGNTIYF
TGTGCCAGCAGCTTGGTAGGACTTGGAAACACCATATATTTT
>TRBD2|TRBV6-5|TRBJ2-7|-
CASSSRTSGSHEQYF
TGTGCCAGCAGTTCCAGGACTAGCGGGAGCCACGAGCAGTACTTC
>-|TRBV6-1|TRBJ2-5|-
CASSERVGASVGKRETQYF
TGTGCCAGCAGTGAAAGGGTGGGGGCTAGCGTGGGGAAGAGGGAGACCCAGTACTTC
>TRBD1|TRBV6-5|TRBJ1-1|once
CASSWDRVGTEAFF
TGTGCCAGCAGCTGGGACAGGGTTGGCACTGAAGCTTTCTTT
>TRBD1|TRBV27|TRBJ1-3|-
CASKTDRDSPFHSGNTIYF
TGTGCCAGCAAGACAGACCGGGACAGTCCCTTCCACTCTGGAAACACCATATATTTT
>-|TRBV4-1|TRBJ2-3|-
CASSQEASTDTQYF
TGCGCCAGCAGCCAAGAGGCGAGCACAGATACGCAGTATTTT
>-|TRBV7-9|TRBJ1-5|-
CASSLGGQPQHF
TGTGCCAGCAGCTTGGGGGGGCAGCCCCAGCATTTT